The 9 T cell receptor beta chains below all came from one sample that was sequenced in a study of blood T cell repertoires in COVID-19 (dated by TCRdb to 2019 to 2021). The library came from the immunoSEQ multiplex PCR assay. The clones in this table, taken by TCRdb from immuneACCESS, are in-frame only. Not every clone is retained; where verified, under half of the shortfall comes from an unresolved V gene, and the cause of the rest is unknown. Here the sample has tens of thousands of clones; around 89% occur a single time. The leading ten clones occupy 10% to 15% of the sample. Material for sequencing was peripheral blood. The receptors originated from a man aged 65 to 85 with active or convalescent COVID-19.

The chain carries TRBV11-2 and TRBJ2-1, with D maybe TRBD1 (6 bases). V shed 5 bases and J shed 4 bases, with 15 bases lying between them. The CDR3 sequence is 15 residues long. CDR1 SGHAT and CDR2 FQNNGV come from the germline V gene. CDR3 in DNA: TGTGCCAGCAGCGTAGGGGGACAAGTATACAATGAGCAGTTCTTC. The encoded protein is CASSVGGQVYNEQFF.

The chain recombines TRBV3-1 (or the pseudogene TRBV3-2) with TRBJ1-6; 7 bases are a match to TRBD1. Germline lookup yields CDR1 LGHDT and CDR2 YNNKEL (reference sequence). The CDR3 length is 15 residues. The J segment lost 5 bases and the V segment lost 4 bases, leaving 5 bases of the junction unmatched. The CDR3 DNA reads as TGTGCCAGCAGCCTACAGGGGATTAATAATTCACCCCTCCACTTT. This encodes CASSLQGINNSPLHF.

The chain carries TRBV28 and TRBJ1-2; 8 bases align to TRBD1. Germline loops: CDR1 MDHEN, CDR2 SYDVKM. The CDR3 is 14 residues long. Trimming cost V 7 bases and J 4 bases; bases outside gene matches: 8. The CDR3 reads CASTLGQGVYGYTF. The CDR3 nucleotides read TGTGCCAGCACCCTCGGACAGGGCGTCTATGGCTACACCTTC.

This chain joins TRBV24-1 and TRBJ1-2; D is perhaps TRBD1 (6 bases). V lost 2 bases, J lost 5 bases, and 35 bases lay in between. Per the germline V gene, CDR1 is KGHDR and CDR2 is SFDVKD. This CDR3 is built from 22 residues. The CDR3 DNA is TGTGCCACCAGTGATTGGGGGGGAGGCAGGGAAACACAGGGAGGTGTAGGATATGGCTACACCTTC. Translating gives CATSDWGGGRETQGGVGYGYTF.

The chain has TRBV4-3 and TRBJ1-4; no definite D call. The V end lost 0 bases, the J end lost 8 bases, and 19 bases lay between the germline ends. CDR1 and CDR2 (germline): LGHNA, YSLEER. This CDR3 has 17 residues. DNA of the CDR3: TGCGCCAGCAGCCAAGACGTGCAAGGTTCAGAGGGCGAAAAACTGTTTTTT. It specifies CASSQDVQGSEGEKLFF.

The V gene is TRBV9, the J gene TRBJ1-1; the D is unclear. Germline assignment: CDR1 SGDLS and CDR2 YYNGEE. CDR3 length equals 16 residues. Trimming removed 3 bases at V and 1 base at J, with 16 bases between. CDR3 nucleotides: TGTGCCAGCAGCGCGGACTGGCGGATTAGGAACACTGAAGCTTTCTTT. Residues: CASSADWRIRNTEAFF.

The rearrangement uses TRBV3-1 (or the pseudogene TRBV3-2) and TRBJ2-4, with a possible D match to TRBD1 (5 bases). The V gene's germline CDR1 is LGHDT and CDR2 YNNKEL (reference sequence). CDR3 length equals 16 residues. V gave up 4 bases and J gave up 1 base, with 14 bases separating them. The CDR3 DNA reads TGTGCCAGCAGCCTCCAGGGCGCGGCGGCCAAAAACATTCAGTACTTC. It translates to CASSLQGAAAKNIQYF.

J is TRBJ1-3 and V is TRBV6-5, with unresolved D. V dropped 2 bases and J dropped 0 bases, with 5 bases sitting between them. Per the germline V gene, CDR1 is MNHEY and CDR2 is SVGAGI. The CDR3 is 14 residues long. The CDR3 DNA follows: TGTGCCAGCAGTTACCGGGGCTCTGGAAACACCATATATTTT. This codes for CASSYRGSGNTIYF.

This chain joins TRBV2 and TRBJ1-5, with D possibly being TRBD1 (5 bases). The CDR3 is 12 amino acids. Germline V CDR1 and CDR2: SNHLY, FYNNEI. V lost 7 bases and J lost 6, with 10 bases in between. CDR3 protein: CASKAGLQPQHF. Written as DNA, the CDR3 is TGTGCCAGCAAGGCAGGGCTTCAGCCCCAGCATTTT.